These 4 T cell receptor beta chains share one sample of origin, sequenced in a study of T cells in Graves' hyperthyroidism and ophthalmopathy. TCR beta CDR3 regions were amplified from RNA. In the first-round RT-PCR of the TCR CDR3, the HTBI primer set was used. TCRdb reanalysed the multiplex PCR reads using MiXCR and keeps one entry per CDR3 protein. In the table there are around 570,000 distinct CDR3 sequences, 15% to 20% of which are singletons. The sequenced sample was blood. All receptors come from a man aged 35 to 55 with Graves' ophthalmopathy.

This clonotype was seen ten or more times. This chain uses TRBV27 with TRBJ2-5; TRBD1 is a possible D gene (6 bases). The CDR3 sequence is 14 residues long. Germline V gene lookup returns CDR1 MNHEY and CDR2 SMNVEV (reference sequence). The V and J ends lost 5 bases and 2 bases respectively, with 12 bases between them. The CDR3 sequence: CASSGGGEQETQYF. DNA of the CDR3: TGTGCCAGCAGTGGTGGGGGCGAACAAGAGACCCAGTACTTC.

The chain carries TRBV20-1 and TRBJ2-3, with D perhaps TRBD2 (6 bases). Trimming removed 3 bases from V and 3 bases from J, with 13 bases in between. This CDR3 has 14 residues. Germline loops: CDR1 DFQATT, CDR2 SNEGSKA (reference sequence). CDR3 protein: CSASLAGRTDTQYF. DNA for the CDR3: TGCAGTGCTAGTCTCGCGGGGAGAACAGATACGCAGTATTTT.

The sample holds a few counts of this clonotype. V and J are TRBV18 and TRBJ2-3, with D uncertain. Germline CDR1 reads KGHSH; CDR2 reads LQKENI. CDR3 length: 15 amino acids. The V end lost 3 bases, the J end lost 3 bases, and 13 bases lay between the germline ends. The CDR3 sequence is CASSPQMGSTDTQYF. In nucleotides, the CDR3 is TGTGCCAGCTCACCCCAAATGGGATCAACAGATACGCAGTATTTT.

Worth noting for this clonotype: Given a far larger clone just one base away, this is likely a sequencing read error. This sequence joins TRBV12-3 or TRBV12-4 and TRBJ1-2; D is unclear. The V end lost 3 bases, the J end lost 3 bases, and 5 bases lay between the germline ends. CDR3 length equals 12 residues. The DNA for the CDR3 is TGTGCCAGCAGTTTGGATGACTATGGCTACACCTTC. Translating it yields CASSLDDYGYTF.